A selection of T cell receptor beta chains follows, all from one sample in a study of graft-versus-host responses after intestinal transplantation. Assay used: immunoSEQ multiplex PCR; TCRdb lists only in-frame clones, some missing. The repertoire holds approximately 76,000 clones, with approximately 80% as singletons. Their cognate antigens are unknown. This specimen consisted of unstimulated CD4+ T cells sorted from spleen or lymph node cells, obtained before transplant. Every receptor here comes from a human donor who was the organ donor for an intestinal transplant. Both conserved end residues are part of each CDR3. The D gene is left open where the match is weak. Only some rows state a clone size, as once, few, many or a class for expanded clones.

len	v_gene	abundance	j_gene	d_gene	CDR3aa	CDR3nt
13	TRBV5-1	NA	TRBJ2-3	NA	CASRAGATDTQYF	TGCGCCAGCAGGGCGGGGGCCACAGATACGCAGTATTTT
16	TRBV5-1	NA	TRBJ2-5	TRBD2	CASSLWVAGVKETQYF	TGCGCCAGCAGCTTGTGGGTAGCGGGGGTAAAAGAGACCCAGTACTTC
14	TRBV19	NA	TRBJ2-3	TRBD1	CASSLGQGTDTQYF	TGTGCCAGTAGTCTCGGACAGGGAACAGATACGCAGTATTTT
17	TRBV5-6	NA	TRBJ1-4	NA	CASSVRILVEVNEKLFF	TGTGCCAGCAGCGTACGAATCTTGGTGGAGGTTAATGAAAAACTGTTTTTT
14	TRBV2	NA	TRBJ2-1	TRBD2	CASNLDPGGGEQFF	TGTGCCAGCAATCTGGATCCTGGGGGGGGTGAGCAGTTCTTC
12	TRBV6-6	NA	TRBJ1-2	NA	CASRTANYGYTF	TGTGCCAGCAGGACAGCTAACTATGGCTACACCTTC
15	TRBV7-9	once	TRBJ1-4	NA	CASSPQDATNEKLFF	TGTGCCAGCAGCCCCCAGGATGCAACTAATGAAAAACTGTTTTTT
17	TRBV18	NA	TRBJ2-1	TRBD2	CASSPLAEQRGKNEQFF	TGTGCCAGCTCACCACTTGCTGAACAGCGGGGGAAAAATGAGCAGTTCTTC
15	TRBV5-4	NA	TRBJ1-2	NA	CASSYNIMGARGYTF	TGTGCCAGCAGTTATAACATCATGGGGGCGCGAGGCTACACCTTC
12	TRBV11-3	NA	TRBJ1-1	TRBD1	CASSTGGTEAFF	TGTGCCAGCAGCACAGGGGGCACTGAAGCTTTCTTT
15	TRBV5-1	NA	TRBJ1-4	TRBD1	CASSRTGVSNEKLFF	TGCGCCAGCAGCAGGACAGGGGTCTCTAATGAAAAACTGTTTTTT
15	TRBV6-5	NA	TRBJ2-1	TRBD2	CASTRSSGGSNEQFF	TGTGCCAGCACCCGGAGTAGCGGGGGGTCCAATGAGCAGTTCTTC
15	TRBV28	NA	TRBJ2-3	NA	CASSLLAGSTDTQYF	TGTGCCAGCAGTTTACTTGCGGGGAGCACAGATACGCAGTATTTT
14	TRBV11-1	NA	TRBJ1-2	TRBD1	CASSFLQGNYGYTF	TGTGCCAGCAGCTTTCTACAGGGGAACTATGGCTACACCTTC
13	TRBV11-3	NA	TRBJ2-1	NA	CASSLVPGGEQFF	TGTGCCAGCAGCTTAGTTCCGGGTGGTGAGCAGTTCTTC
11	TRBV19	NA	TRBJ1-2	NA	CASSIEYGYTF	TGTGCCAGTAGTATTGAGTATGGCTACACCTTC
13	TRBV19	NA	TRBJ1-5	NA	CASSQPGLQPQHF	TGTGCCAGTAGTCAGCCAGGGCTTCAGCCCCAGCATTTT
14	TRBV9	NA	TRBJ2-1	NA	CASSVGQALNEQFF	TGTGCCAGCAGCGTAGGGCAGGCTCTCAATGAGCAGTTCTTC
15	TRBV5-1	once	TRBJ2-3	TRBD2	CASSFRGGDTDTQYF	TGCGCCAGCAGCTTCCGGGGAGGGGACACAGATACGCAGTATTTT
13	TRBV6-1	few	TRBJ2-5	TRBD2	CASSGGAGETQYF	TGTGCCAGCAGCGGGGGGGCGGGGGAGACCCAGTACTTC
16	TRBV28	NA	TRBJ2-3	TRBD1	CASSGTGTPSTDTQYF	TGTGCCAGCAGCGGGACAGGTACTCCTAGCACAGATACGCAGTATTTT
17	TRBV4-1	NA	TRBJ1-5	TRBD1	CASSQGPGTGGNQPQHF	TGCGCCAGCAGCCAAGGCCCCGGGACAGGGGGAAATCAGCCCCAGCATTTT
16	TRBV18	NA	TRBJ2-5	NA	CASSPVAGGYQETQYF	TGTGCCAGCTCACCGGTCGCCGGCGGGTACCAAGAGACCCAGTACTTC
13	TRBV6-6	few	TRBJ2-1	TRBD1	CAARQGINNEQFF	TGTGCCGCTCGACAGGGAATAAACAATGAGCAGTTCTTC
12	TRBV6-5	NA	TRBJ1-1	TRBD1	CASRDRGWEAFF	TGTGCCAGCAGAGACAGGGGGTGGGAAGCTTTCTTT
14	TRBV5-1	NA	TRBJ1-6	TRBD1	CASNGDRANSPLHF	TGCGCCAGCAACGGGGACAGGGCTAATTCACCCCTCCACTTT
20	TRBV6-1	NA	TRBJ2-2	NA	CASSESGARAGRLNTGELFF	TGTGCCAGCAGCGAATCAGGGGCCAGGGCAGGAAGATTGAACACCGGGGAGCTGTTTTTT
14	TRBV6-1	few	TRBJ1-2	NA	CASRRTKGDQGYTF	TGTGCCAGCAGGCGAACTAAGGGGGATCAGGGCTACACCTTC
15	TRBV28	NA	TRBJ2-2	TRBD1	CASSRGGANTGELFF	TGTGCCAGCAGTCGAGGGGGCGCGAACACCGGGGAGCTGTTTTTT
13	TRBV7-2	NA	TRBJ2-5	TRBD2	CASSPAGGETQYF	TGTGCCAGCAGCCCGGCGGGGGGGGAGACCCAGTACTTC
13	TRBV5-6	NA	TRBJ2-2	NA	CASPTGRTGELFF	TGTGCCAGTCCGACAGGACGCACCGGGGAGCTGTTTTTT
15	TRBV19	NA	TRBJ1-5	TRBD1	CASKIGTGGNQPQHF	TGTGCCAGTAAGATTGGGACAGGGGGCAATCAGCCCCAGCATTTT
14	TRBV19	NA	TRBJ1-2	NA	CASKIRGVGYGYTF	TGTGCCAGTAAAATAAGGGGCGTCGGCTATGGCTACACCTTC
11	TRBV19	NA	TRBJ2-5	NA	CASSIRETQYF	TGTGCCAGTAGTATCCGAGAGACCCAGTACTTC
13	TRBV6-5	NA	TRBJ1-5	NA	CASSYVGSSAQHF	TGTGCCAGCAGTTACGTCGGGTCGTCAGCCCAGCATTTT
15	TRBV28	NA	TRBJ1-4	NA	CASSYVGQGNEKLFF	TGTGCCAGCAGCTACGTAGGGCAGGGGAATGAAAAACTGTTTTTT
14	TRBV6-6	NA	TRBJ1-4	NA	CASSYIPGWEKLFF	TGTGCCAGCAGTTACATCCCGGGATGGGAAAAACTGTTTTTT
15	TRBV28	few	TRBJ1-6	NA	CASSLLETGNSPLHF	TGTGCCAGCAGTTTGTTGGAGACAGGCAATTCACCCCTCCACTTT
15	TRBV5-1	NA	TRBJ2-3	TRBD2	CASSFGRGGTDTQYF	TGCGCCAGCAGCTTTGGACGGGGGGGGACAGATACGCAGTATTTT
12	TRBV6-5	NA	TRBJ1-1	NA	CASSTVNTEAFF	TGTGCCAGCAGTACAGTGAACACTGAAGCTTTCTTT
14	TRBV27	NA	TRBJ2-1	TRBD2	CASSRPSGGNEQFF	TGTGCCAGCAGTCGTCCCAGCGGGGGGAATGAGCAGTTCTTC
15	TRBV28	NA	TRBJ1-1	NA	CASSLNPTGGTEAFF	TGTGCCAGCAGTTTAAATCCCACCGGGGGCACTGAAGCTTTCTTT
16	TRBV28	NA	TRBJ1-2	NA	CASSLSIQGPYYGYTF	TGTGCCAGCAGTTTAAGTATCCAGGGGCCGTACTATGGCTACACCTTC
12	TRBV18	NA	TRBJ2-1	NA	CASSPQSNEQFF	TGTGCCAGCTCACCTCAGTCCAATGAGCAGTTCTTC
14	TRBV5-1	once	TRBJ2-3	NA	CASMDYLGTDTQYF	TGCGCCAGCATGGACTACCTTGGCACAGATACGCAGTATTTT
13	TRBV5-1	NA	TRBJ1-4	TRBD1	CASSFGQGEKLFF	TGCGCCAGCAGCTTTGGACAGGGTGAAAAACTGTTTTTT
16	TRBV7-2	NA	TRBJ1-5	NA	CASSLDRDPSNQPQHF	TGTGCCAGCAGCCTGGACCGGGATCCAAGCAATCAGCCCCAGCATTTT
15	TRBV27	NA	TRBJ2-1	TRBD1	CASNRQGSSYNEQFF	TGTGCCAGCAACCGACAGGGTAGCTCCTACAATGAGCAGTTCTTC
16	TRBV7-3	NA	TRBJ2-1	TRBD2	CASSSQAGGARNEQFF	TGTGCCAGCAGCTCCCAGGCGGGGGGGGCGAGGAATGAGCAGTTCTTC
14	TRBV14	few	TRBJ1-5	NA	CASSQGGRDQPQHF	TGTGCCAGCAGCCAAGGAGGGCGCGATCAGCCCCAGCATTTT
13	TRBV6-1	NA	TRBJ2-5	TRBD2	CASSRDYRETQYF	TGTGCCAGCAGTCGGGACTACCGAGAGACCCAGTACTTC
15	TRBV10-3	NA	TRBJ2-2	NA	CAISDQGRNTGELFF	TGTGCCATCAGTGATCAGGGGAGGAACACCGGGGAGCTGTTTTTT
13	TRBV18	NA	TRBJ2-3	NA	CASSSQGSDTQYF	TGTGCCAGCTCAAGCCAGGGTTCGGATACGCAGTATTTT
16	TRBV9	NA	TRBJ1-3	TRBD1	CASSEGQEYSGNTIYF	TGTGCCAGCAGCGAGGGACAGGAATACTCTGGAAACACCATATATTTT
15	TRBV7-3	NA	TRBJ2-3	TRBD2	CASSETSGVTDTQYF	TGTGCCAGCAGCGAGACTAGCGGGGTCACAGATACGCAGTATTTT